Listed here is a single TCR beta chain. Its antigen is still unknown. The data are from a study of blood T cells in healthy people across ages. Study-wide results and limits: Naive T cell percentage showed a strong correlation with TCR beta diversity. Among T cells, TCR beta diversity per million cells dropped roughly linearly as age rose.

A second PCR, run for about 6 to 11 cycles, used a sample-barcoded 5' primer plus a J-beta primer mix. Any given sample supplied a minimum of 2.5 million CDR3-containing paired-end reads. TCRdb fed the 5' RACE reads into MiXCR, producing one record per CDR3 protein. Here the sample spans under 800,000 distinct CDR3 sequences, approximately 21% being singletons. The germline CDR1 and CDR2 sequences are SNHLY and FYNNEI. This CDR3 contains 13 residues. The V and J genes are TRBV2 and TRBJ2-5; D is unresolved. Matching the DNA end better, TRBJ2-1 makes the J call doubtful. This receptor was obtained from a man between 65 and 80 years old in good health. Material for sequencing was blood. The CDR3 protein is CASSEYEGSEQFF. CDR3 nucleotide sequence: TGTGCCAGCAGTGAATATGAAGGTTCTGAGCAGTTCTTC.